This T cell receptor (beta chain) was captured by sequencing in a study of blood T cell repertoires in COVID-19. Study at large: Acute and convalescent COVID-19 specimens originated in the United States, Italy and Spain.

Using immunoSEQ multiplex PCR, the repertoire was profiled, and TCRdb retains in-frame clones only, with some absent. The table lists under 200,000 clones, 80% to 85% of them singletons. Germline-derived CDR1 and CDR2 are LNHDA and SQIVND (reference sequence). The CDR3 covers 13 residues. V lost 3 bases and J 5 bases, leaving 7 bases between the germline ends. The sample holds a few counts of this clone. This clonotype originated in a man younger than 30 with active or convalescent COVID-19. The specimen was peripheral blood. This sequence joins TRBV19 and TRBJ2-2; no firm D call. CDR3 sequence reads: CASSIQATGELFF. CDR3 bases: TGTGCCAGTAGTATTCAGGCGACCGGGGAGCTGTTTTTT.